The present T cell receptor (beta chain) was sequenced within a study of CD8 T cells in Susac syndrome. The V segment lost 3 bases and the J segment 2 bases; nucleotides outside the gene matches: 2. This CDR3 contains 13 residues. Germline CDR1 DFQATT, CDR2 SNEGSKA (reference sequence). TCR beta sequencing covered blood CD8+ and CD4+ T cells. With random hexamers, reverse transcription was performed on about 0.45 to 1 ug of RNA. Via MiXCR, TCRdb re-called the immunoSEQ multiplex PCR reads, giving one row per CDR3 protein. The sample gives some 100,000 distinct CDR3 sequences, around 90% of which show up once; approximately 0.13% is in the top ten.

Sequencing input: CD4+ T cells from PBMCs. This receptor was identified in a human donor in good health. The chain combines TRBV20-1 with TRBJ2-7, with 9 bases lining up with TRBD2. The chain's CDR3 is CSARPSGAYEQYF. The CDR3 DNA is TGCAGTGCTAGGCCTAGCGGGGCCTACGAGCAGTACTTC.